Listed below are T cell receptor beta chains from one sample, sequenced in a study of cytomegalovirus exposure and HLA in healthy donors. The data were produced by immunoSEQ multiplex PCR, yet TCRdb's version contains in-frame clones alone and is incomplete. The table records some 140,000 clones, over 70% of them present only once. Sequencing was done on a sample of PBMCs. The receptors derive from a young man in good health and CMV-seronegative. CDR3s include the opening cysteine and the closing phenylalanine or tryptophan. A D gene is named only where the DNA matches it firmly. Clone size appears in some rows only: once, few, many, or a class for an expanded clone.

j_call d_call clone_size cdr3_length v_call cdr3_nt cdr3_aa
TRBJ2-5 TRBD2 - 16 TRBV27 TGTGCCAGCAGTCCAGGGACTAGCGGGAGACAAGAGACCCAGTACTTC CASSPGTSGRQETQYF
TRBJ1-2 - - 16 TRBV1 TGCACCAGCAGCCGCCTAAACGGACAGCTCCTCTATGGCTACACCTTC CTSSRLNGQLLYGYTF
TRBJ2-2 - - 15 TRBV7-2 TGTGCCAGCAGCTTAGATCGTAGACTGACCGGGGAGCTGTTTTTT CASSLDRRLTGELFF
TRBJ2-3 TRBD2 - 14 TRBV28 TGTGCCACGGAAAGCGGGAGGAGGACAGATACGCAGTATTTT CATESGRRTDTQYF
TRBJ2-1 - - 12 TRBV11-3 TGTGCCAGCAGCTTAGAGGCCAATGAGCAGTTCTTC CASSLEANEQFF
TRBJ2-7 TRBD2 - 15 TRBV23-1 TGCGCCAGCACTCCCGGTGTGGGGGGGACCTACGAGCAGTACTTC CASTPGVGGTYEQYF
TRBJ1-4 - - 14 TRBV25-1 TGTGCCAGCACCCTAGGATGGGGGGATGAAAAACTGTTTTTT CASTLGWGDEKLFF
TRBJ1-1 - - 14 TRBV28 TGTGCCAGCATCCCCGGGGTAGTGAACACTGAAGCTTTCTTT CASIPGVVNTEAFF
TRBJ1-1 - - 14 TRBV9 TGTGCCAGCAGCGTAGGTGGCTGGAGCACTGAAGCTTTCTTT CASSVGGWSTEAFF
TRBJ2-7 - - 14 TRBV6-5 TGTGCCAGCAGACCCTCCACGGGGTTCTACGAGCAGTACTTC CASRPSTGFYEQYF
TRBJ1-1 - - 13 TRBV18 TGTGCCAGCTCACCACGGGGGGATACTGAAGCTTTCTTT CASSPRGDTEAFF
TRBJ2-7 - - 13 TRBV11-2 TGTGCCAGCAGCACGGGACTGGCCTACGAGCAGTACTTC CASSTGLAYEQYF
TRBJ2-3 TRBD1 - 15 TRBV28 TGTGCCAGCAGTGACAGGGGGCTATCGGGAGATACGCAGTATTTT CASSDRGLSGDTQYF
TRBJ1-1 - - 14 TRBV18 TGTGCCAGCTCACGGTCAGGGGAAAACACTGAAGCTTTCTTT CASSRSGENTEAFF
TRBJ1-2 TRBD1 few 14 TRBV10-1 TGCGCCAGCGCCAGGGACAGCCCGTGGTATGGCTACACCTTC CASARDSPWYGYTF
TRBJ2-7 - few 12 TRBV27 TGTGCCAGCAGTTACACAGGGTTCGAGCAGTACTTC CASSYTGFEQYF
TRBJ1-1 TRBD1 few 14 TRBV29-1 TGCAGCGTTGACCCCGGGACAGACGACACTGAAGCTTTCTTT CSVDPGTDDTEAFF
TRBJ1-2 - - 14 TRBV4-3 TGCGCCAGCAGCCAAGGACTTGAGGGTCGTGGCTACACCTTC CASSQGLEGRGYTF
TRBJ2-3 - - 16 TRBV6-5 TGTGCCAGCAGTTACAATGGGGCCATGAGCACAGATACGCAGTATTTT CASSYNGAMSTDTQYF
TRBJ2-1 - - 14 TRBV5-1 TGCGCCAGCAGCTTTCGGGGGACCGACAATGAGCAGTTCTTC CASSFRGTDNEQFF
TRBJ1-2 TRBD1 few 15 TRBV15 TGTGCCACCAGCACGACAGGGGAGGGCTACTATGGCTACACCTTC CATSTTGEGYYGYTF
TRBJ1-5 TRBD1 - 14 TRBV28 TGTGCCAGCAGAACAGGGGTTAGCAATCAGCCCCAGCATTTT CASRTGVSNQPQHF
TRBJ1-2 TRBD1 few 14 TRBV19 TGTGCCAGTAGTATCCAGGGGGCTAACTATGGCTACACCTTC CASSIQGANYGYTF
TRBJ1-2 - - 14 TRBV5-4 TGTGCCAGCAGCTTCCAGGGGACGGACTATGGCTACACCTTC CASSFQGTDYGYTF
TRBJ2-5 TRBD1 few 13 TRBV9 TGTGCCAGCTCGACAGGGCCCCAAGAGACCCAGTACTTC CASSTGPQETQYF
TRBJ1-3 TRBD1 - 15 TRBV28 TGTGCCAGCAGTTCCGGACAGGGGGCTGGAAACACCATATATTTT CASSSGQGAGNTIYF
TRBJ2-1 TRBD2 - 16 TRBV29-1 TGCAGCGTTGAGGGACTAGCGGGAAAGGCCTACAATGAGCAGTTCTTC CSVEGLAGKAYNEQFF
TRBJ1-3 - once 14 TRBV21-1 TGTGCCAGCAGTTACTCTCGCTCTGGAAACACCATATATTTT CASSYSRSGNTIYF
TRBJ1-2 TRBD1 - 16 TRBV4-3 TGCGCCAGCAGCCAATTAGCGGGACAGGGTCTCGATGGCTACACCTTC CASSQLAGQGLDGYTF
TRBJ2-3 - few 14 TRBV11-2 TGTGCCAGCAGCGAAGAGATGGGCACAGATACGCAGTATTTT CASSEEMGTDTQYF
TRBJ1-1 - - 13 TRBV27 TGTGCCAGCGGGGACACGGTTAACACTGAAGCTTTCTTT CASGDTVNTEAFF
TRBJ1-6 TRBD1 - 16 TRBV6-1 TGTGCCAGCAGTGTCCCGGGACAGGGACTTAATTCACCCCTCCACTTT CASSVPGQGLNSPLHF
TRBJ2-5 - once 16 TRBV6-5 TGTGCCAGCAGTTACTCGATGGGCCAAAATATTGGGTCCCAGTACTTC CASSYSMGQNIGSQYF
TRBJ1-1 - once 14 TRBV27 TGTGCCAGCAGTTTGGACAGAACGAACACTGAAGCTTTCTTT CASSLDRTNTEAFF
TRBJ2-7 TRBD2 - 16 TRBV28 TGTGCCAGCAGTTTACCCCTAGCGGGAGGTACCTACGAGCAGTACTTC CASSLPLAGGTYEQYF
TRBJ2-1 - - 17 TRBV27 TGTGCCAGCAGTTCCGGCGGGCCTGGGTCCGTCTACAATGAGCAGTTCTTC CASSSGGPGSVYNEQFF